The source of this TCR beta chain is a study of monozygotic twins with inflammatory bowel disease. The team made cDNA by running eight separate reactions for each sample. UMIs that included a 6-nucleotide sample barcode were added by template switching, which took place during cDNA synthesis. Two nested PCRs, of around 15 and 10 cycles, processed TCRalpha and TCRbeta cDNA. For each CDR3 protein, TCRdb gives one entry from its re-call of the 5' RACE reads, without DNA. Recorded for this sample: 150,000 to 200,000 distinct CDR3 sequences. The specimen was blood. The source is a human donor with ulcerative colitis or Crohn's disease, or a healthy co-twin of an affected twin (not recorded which).

CDR3 residues: CASSLGNYGYTF. The rearrangement joins TRBV12-3 or TRBV12-4 to TRBJ1-2. This CDR3 comprises 12 residues.